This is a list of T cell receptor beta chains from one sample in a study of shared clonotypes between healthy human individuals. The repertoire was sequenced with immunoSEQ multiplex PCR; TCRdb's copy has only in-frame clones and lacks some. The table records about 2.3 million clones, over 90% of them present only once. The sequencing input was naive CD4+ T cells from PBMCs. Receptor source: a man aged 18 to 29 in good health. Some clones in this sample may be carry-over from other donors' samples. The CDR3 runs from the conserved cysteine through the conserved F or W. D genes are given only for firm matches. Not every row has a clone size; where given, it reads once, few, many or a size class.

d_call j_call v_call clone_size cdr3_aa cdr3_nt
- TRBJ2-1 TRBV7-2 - CASSLSRYNEQFF TGTGCCAGCAGCTTAAGTCGTTACAATGAGCAGTTCTTC
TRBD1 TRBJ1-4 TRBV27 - CASSSQGAGEKLFF TGTGCCAGCAGTTCGCAGGGGGCTGGTGAAAAACTGTTTTTT
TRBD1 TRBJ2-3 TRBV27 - CASSSQGEQYF TGTGCCAGCAGTTCACAGGGGGAGCAGTATTTT
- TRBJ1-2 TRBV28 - CASSSRQGVYGYTF TGTGCCAGCAGTTCACGACAAGGCGTCTATGGCTACACCTTC
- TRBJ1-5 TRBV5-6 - CASSLTGDQPQHF TGTGCCAGCAGCTTGACAGGAGATCAGCCCCAGCATTTT
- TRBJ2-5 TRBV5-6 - CASSLAGQGVETQYF TGTGCCAGCAGCTTGGCGGGACAAGGGGTAGAGACCCAGTACTTC
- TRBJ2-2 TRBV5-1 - CASSLGPASTNTGELFF TGCGCCAGCAGCTTGGGTCCGGCCTCGACGAACACCGGGGAGCTGTTTTTT
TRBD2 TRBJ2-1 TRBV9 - CASSAFWTSGSYNEQFF TGTGCCAGCAGCGCCTTCTGGACTAGCGGGAGCTACAATGAGCAGTTCTTC
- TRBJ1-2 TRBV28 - CASRNNNYGYTF TGTGCCAGCAGAAACAATAACTATGGCTACACCTTC
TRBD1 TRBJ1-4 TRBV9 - CASSETGEVEEKLFF TGTGCCAGCAGCGAAACAGGGGAGGTAGAGGAAAAACTGTTTTTT
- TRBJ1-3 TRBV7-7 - CASIGPKVALAGNTIYF TGTGCCAGCATCGGACCCAAGGTTGCTCTTGCTGGAAACACCATATATTTT
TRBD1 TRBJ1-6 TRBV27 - CASSRGGQAFGSPLHF TGTGCCAGCAGCCGGGGCGGACAGGCCTTTGGGTCACCCCTCCACTTT
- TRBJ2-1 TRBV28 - CASTGGRGNEQFF TGTGCCAGCACCGGGGGGCGAGGCAATGAGCAGTTCTTC
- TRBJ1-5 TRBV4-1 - CASSQDYNNQPQHF TGCGCCAGCAGCCAAGATTACAACAATCAGCCCCAGCATTTT
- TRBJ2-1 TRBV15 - CATSRGPSYNEQFF TGTGCCACCAGCAGAGGGCCCTCCTACAATGAGCAGTTCTTC
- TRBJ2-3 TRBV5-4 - CASRPDREGDTQYF TGTGCCAGCAGGCCAGACAGGGAGGGAGATACGCAGTATTTT
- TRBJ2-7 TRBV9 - CASSLQGPPSQQYF TGTGCCAGCAGCCTACAAGGTCCCCCCTCTCAGCAGTACTTC
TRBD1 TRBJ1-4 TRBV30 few CAWSADRAEKLFF TGTGCCTGGAGTGCGGACAGGGCTGAAAAACTGTTTTTT
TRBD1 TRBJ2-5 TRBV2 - CASSKTGAEETQYF TGTGCCAGCAGTAAGACAGGGGCGGAGGAGACCCAGTACTTC
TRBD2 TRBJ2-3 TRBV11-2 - CASSLGLAGVTDTQYF TGTGCCAGCAGCCTAGGGTTAGCGGGGGTCACAGATACGCAGTATTTT
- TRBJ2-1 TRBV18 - CASSPSGSYNEQFF TGTGCCAGCTCACCCTCTGGATCATACAATGAGCAGTTCTTC
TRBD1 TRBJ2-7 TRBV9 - CASSGGQVSAYEQYF TGTGCCAGCAGCGGCGGACAGGTCTCAGCCTACGAGCAGTACTTC
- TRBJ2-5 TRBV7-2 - CASSLVRDNQETQYF TGTGCCAGCAGCTTAGTAAGGGACAACCAAGAGACCCAGTACTTC
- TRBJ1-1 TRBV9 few CASSVGGTMNTEAFF TGTGCCAGCAGCGTAGGTGGGACAATGAACACTGAAGCTTTCTTT
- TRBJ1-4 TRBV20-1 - CSANSGGGAVF TGCAGTGCTAATTCTGGTGGGGGGGCGGTTTTT
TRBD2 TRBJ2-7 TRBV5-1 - CASGSVASGKTYEQYF TGCGCCAGCGGAAGTGTGGCTAGCGGGAAGACCTACGAGCAGTACTTC
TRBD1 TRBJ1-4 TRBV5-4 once CASSLRGEEKLFF TGTGCCAGCAGCCTCAGGGGGGAAGAAAAACTGTTTTTT
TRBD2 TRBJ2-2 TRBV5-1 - CASSLAPLYSGRGSTGELFF TGCGCCAGCAGCTTGGCCCCCTTATATAGCGGGAGGGGGAGCACCGGGGAGCTGTTTTTT
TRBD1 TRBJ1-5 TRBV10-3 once CAIHGTARNQPQHF TGTGCCATTCATGGGACAGCGCGCAATCAGCCCCAGCATTTT
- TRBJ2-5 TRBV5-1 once CASNIGQPQETQYF TGCGCCAGCAACATCGGACAGCCCCAAGAGACCCAGTACTTC
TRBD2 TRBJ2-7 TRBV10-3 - CAISESGLAGNPRYEQYF TGTGCCATCAGTGAGTCAGGGCTAGCGGGAAACCCACGCTACGAGCAGTACTTC
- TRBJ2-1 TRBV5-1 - CASSLVADIYNEQFF TGCGCCAGCAGCTTGGTCGCTGACATATACAATGAGCAGTTCTTC